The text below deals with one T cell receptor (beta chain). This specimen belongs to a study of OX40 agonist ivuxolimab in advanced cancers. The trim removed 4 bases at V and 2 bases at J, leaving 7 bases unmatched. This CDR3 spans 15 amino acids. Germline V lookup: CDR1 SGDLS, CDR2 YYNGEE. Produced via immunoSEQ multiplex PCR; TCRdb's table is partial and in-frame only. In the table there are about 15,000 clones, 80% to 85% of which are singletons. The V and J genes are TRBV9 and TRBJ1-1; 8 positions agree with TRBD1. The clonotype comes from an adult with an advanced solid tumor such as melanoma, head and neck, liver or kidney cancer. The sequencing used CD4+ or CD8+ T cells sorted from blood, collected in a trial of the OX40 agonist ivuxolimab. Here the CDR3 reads CASSPGGSGNTEAFF. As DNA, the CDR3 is TGTGCCAGCAGCCCAGGGGGCAGCGGAAACACTGAAGCTTTCTTT.